These 9 T cell receptor beta chains originate from one sample sequenced in a study of cytomegalovirus exposure and HLA in healthy donors. This PCR relied on a set of 60 Vbeta primers and 13 Jbeta primers. Measured with immunoSEQ multiplex PCR; TCRdb has only the in-frame clones, and not every one. The table includes 150,000 to 200,000 clones, about 80% detected once. The sample consisted of PBMCs. These receptor sequences come from a woman aged 30 to 39 in good health and CMV-seronegative.

A few counts support this clone. The V and J genes are TRBV28 and TRBJ2-7; TRBD1 agrees at 10 bases. With 7 bases clipped from V and 12 bases from J, the junction kept 6 bases outside the gene matches. From germline, CDR1 is MDHEN and CDR2 SYDVKM. The CDR3 has 11 amino acids. The CDR3, as DNA: TGTGCCAGCACAGGACAGGGGGACAGGTACTTC. This sequence encodes CASTGQGDRYF.

This clone was recorded only once. This chain links TRBV4-3 with TRBJ1-1, with TRBD1 identical over 8 bases. Trimming removed 3 bases from V and 5 bases from J; junction bases left unmatched: 11. Germline assignment: CDR1 LGHNA and CDR2 YSLEER. The CDR3 loop spans 16 amino acids. CDR3 loop: CASSQSRGQGKTEAFF. For the CDR3, the DNA is TGCGCCAGCAGCCAGTCTAGAGGACAGGGCAAGACTGAAGCTTTCTTT.

The V and J genes are TRBV5-4 and TRBJ2-5, with 7 bases fitting TRBD1. CDR1 and CDR2 from the germline V gene are SGHNT and YYREEE (reference sequence). The V gene end was trimmed by 4 bases and the J gene end by 2 bases; junction bases not matched to a gene: 11. The CDR3 is 16 residues long. The CDR3 coding sequence is TGTGCCAGCAGCCCGGGGACCGGACAGGAACAAGAGACCCAGTACTTC. It specifies CASSPGTGQEQETQYF.

The chain carries TRBV5-8 and TRBJ2-1; 8 positions agree with TRBD1. V lost 6 bases, J lost 1 base, and 9 bases stayed unmatched. Per germline, CDR1 SGHTS and CDR2 YDEGEE. CDR3 length: 16 amino acids. DNA of the CDR3: TGTGCCAGCAATTTGGCGGACAGGGTTTCCTACAATGAGCAGTTCTTC. Amino acids: CASNLADRVSYNEQFF.

This rearrangement joins TRBV4-1 to TRBJ1-5; weak D call: TRBD1 (5 bases). The CDR3 is 16 residues long. The V and J ends lost 4 bases and 3 bases respectively, with 16 bases between them. Germline assignment: CDR1 MGHRA and CDR2 YSYEKL. The CDR3 reads CASSRSQTEINQPQHF. The CDR3 DNA is TGCGCCAGCAGCCGGAGCCAGACAGAGATCAATCAGCCCCAGCATTTT.

The chain carries TRBV19 and TRBJ2-1; 7 bases fit TRBD2. The V gene end was trimmed by 8 bases and the J gene end by 6 bases; junction bases not matched to a gene: 13. CDR3 size: 15 residues. CDR1 and CDR2 (germline): LNHDA, SQIVND (reference sequence). CDR3 in DNA: TGTGCCAGTGAGTTCGGCCCAGCGGGGTCCAATGAGCAGTTCTTC. Amino acids: CASEFGPAGSNEQFF.

This sequence joins TRBV5-4 and TRBJ1-1; D is unclear. V lost 1 base to trimming and J lost 1 base, with 5 bases between them. The CDR3 covers 13 residues. The germline V gene encodes CDR1 SGHNT and CDR2 YYREEE (reference sequence). The CDR3 sequence: CASSLSQNTEAFF. In DNA form, the CDR3 reads TGTGCCAGCAGCTTGTCACAGAACACTGAAGCTTTCTTT.

The chain joins TRBV7-2 to TRBJ2-3; D may be TRBD1 (6 bases). Germline CDR1 reads SGHTA; CDR2 reads FQGNSA. The V end lost 1 base, the J end lost 2 bases, and 7 bases lay between the germline ends. There are 14 residues in the CDR3. CDR3 sequence reads: CASSLDRATDTQYF. The CDR3 DNA follows: TGTGCCAGCAGCTTAGACAGGGCCACAGATACGCAGTATTTT.

The chain joins TRBV5-6 to TRBJ1-1, with D uncertain. CDR3 length: 12 amino acids. Germline V gene data show CDR1 as SGHDT and CDR2 as YYEEEE. V was shortened by 0 bases and J by 5 bases, with 5 bases between the two germline ends. The CDR3 DNA reads as TGTGCCAGCAGCTTGGTCGAGACTGAAGCTTTCTTT. It specifies CASSLVETEAFF.